This T cell receptor (beta chain) appears in the sequencing data of a study of technical replicates of blood from several donors. Between the trimmed V and J ends, which lost 0 bases and 7 bases, there was a span of 18 bases. The germline gives CDR1 LGHNA, CDR2 YNFKEQ. This CDR3 is built from 17 residues. The table came from immunoSEQ multiplex PCR; TCRdb's copy has only in-frame clones and leaves some out. In the table there are some 89,000 clones, approximately 95% of which are singletons. The TCR sequence derives from a human donor in good health. The chain couples TRBV4-2 to TRBJ1-4; TRBD1 might be the D (6 bases). Sequenced material: T cells isolated from PBMCs. The CDR3 is CASSQDISRGLGEKLFF. Written as DNA, the CDR3 is TGTGCCAGCAGCCAAGATATTTCGAGGGGGTTGGGTGAAAAACTGTTTTTT.